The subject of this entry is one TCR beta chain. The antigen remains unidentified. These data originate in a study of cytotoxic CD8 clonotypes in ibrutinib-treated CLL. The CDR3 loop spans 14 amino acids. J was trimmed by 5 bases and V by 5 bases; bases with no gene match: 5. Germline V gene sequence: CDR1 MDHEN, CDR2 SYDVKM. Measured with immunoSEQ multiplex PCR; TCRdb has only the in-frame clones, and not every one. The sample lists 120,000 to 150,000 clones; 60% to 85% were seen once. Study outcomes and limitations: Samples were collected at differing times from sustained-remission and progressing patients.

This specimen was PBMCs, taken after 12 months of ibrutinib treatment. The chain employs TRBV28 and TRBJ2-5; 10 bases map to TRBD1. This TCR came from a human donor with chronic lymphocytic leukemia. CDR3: CASSAGQGWETQYF. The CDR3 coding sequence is TGTGCCAGCAGTGCGGGACAGGGGTGGGAGACCCAGTACTTC.